Below, 8 T cell receptor beta chains from the same sample are listed, as sequenced in a study of shared clonotypes between healthy human individuals. Clones were sequenced by immunoSEQ multiplex PCR, and TCRdb holds only the in-frame ones, with some missing. This table has over 2 million clones, under 95% appearing once. The sequenced material came from naive CD4+ T cells from PBMCs. The subset here: CD45RA+ positively selected. These receptors were collected from a man younger than 35 in good health. Some clones in this sample may be carry-over from other donors' samples.

The sample holds one count of this clone. J is TRBJ1-4 and V is TRBV28; perhaps TRBD1 as D (5 bases). The CDR3 length is 15 residues. Germline assignment: CDR1 MDHEN and CDR2 SYDVKM. V lost 7 bases and J lost 3, with 15 bases in between. For the CDR3, the DNA is TGTGCCAGCACCCCCGGAGGGGTCCCTAATGAAAAACTGTTTTTT. As protein: CASTPGGVPNEKLFF.

The chain has TRBV6-5 and TRBJ1-2; tentative D call: TRBD1 (5 bases). The CDR3 is 14 amino acids. Trimming took off 6 bases at V and 3 bases at J, with 14 bases between the two ends. The germline V gene has CDR1 MNHEY and CDR2 SVGAGI. CDR3 region: CASSMTASHYGYTF. The CDR3 region has the DNA TGTGCCAGCAGCATGACAGCCTCCCACTATGGCTACACCTTC.

V and J are TRBV18 and TRBJ2-5; 8 nucleotides match TRBD2. The CDR3 is 15 amino acids. V lost 6 bases to trimming and J lost 5 bases; unmatched junction nucleotides: 11. The germline V gene has CDR1 KGHSH and CDR2 LQKENI. The CDR3 spells CASSLRPGLGETQYF. The CDR3 DNA reads as TGTGCCAGCTCCCTACGGCCGGGACTAGGGGAGACCCAGTACTTC.

The chain couples TRBV11-3 to TRBJ2-2, with 7 bases matching TRBD2. This CDR3 comprises 13 residues. The germline gives CDR1 SGHNT, CDR2 YENEEA. After removal of 8 bases from V and 5 bases from J, the junction contained 5 bases not matched to a gene. This CDR3 is CASRRERTGELFF. The CDR3 DNA reads TGTGCCAGCCGGCGGGAGAGGACCGGGGAGCTGTTTTTT.

The rearrangement joins TRBV7-2 to TRBJ1-5, with a weak D call TRBD1 (5 bases). V dropped 8 bases and J dropped 4 bases, with 15 bases sitting between them. The CDR3 length is 14 residues. Per the germline V gene, CDR1 is SGHTA and CDR2 is FQGNSA. CDR3 loop: CASRRDAENQPQHF. The CDR3 coding sequence is TGTGCCAGCCGAAGGGACGCCGAGAATCAGCCCCAGCATTTT.

Comments on this clone: Other DNA sequences in this specimen translate into the identical CDR3. The gene calls are TRBV5-1 and TRBJ1-2, with unresolved D. Per germline, CDR1 SGHRS and CDR2 YFSETQ. V shed 0 bases and J shed 4 bases, with 7 bases lying between them. CDR3 length: 13 amino acids. The CDR3 DNA follows: TGCGCCAGCAGCTTGGTAGCGGGCTATGGCTACACCTTC. Translated, it gives CASSLVAGYGYTF.

The chain recombines TRBV5-1 with TRBJ2-1, with D tentatively TRBD1 or TRBD2 (6 bases each). This CDR3 is 16 amino acids long. Trimming took 0 bases from V and 4 from J, leaving 14 bases between them. The V gene's germline CDR1 is SGHRS and CDR2 YFSETQ. The CDR3 region has the DNA TGCGCCAGCAGCTTGGCCAAGGGGGGCGAATACAATGAGCAGTTCTTC. This encodes CASSLAKGGEYNEQFF.

The chain is built from TRBV2 and TRBJ2-7; 8 nucleotides line up with TRBD1. The CDR3 spans 14 residues. V dropped 5 bases and J dropped 4; count of bases not matched to a gene: 7. The V gene's germline CDR1 is SNHLY and CDR2 FYNNEI. This chain's CDR3 is CASSYQGAGYEQYF. Written as DNA, the CDR3 is TGTGCCAGCAGTTATCAGGGGGCTGGATACGAGCAGTACTTC.